This T cell receptor beta chain stems from a study of vaccination effects on CD4 cells after COVID-19. Concerning this clone itself: As yet, its antigen is unknown.

The method was immunoSEQ multiplex PCR; TCRdb's version includes in-frame clones alone and lacks a portion of them. The data hold tens of thousands of clones, with over 70% observed a single time. The culture ran for roughly ten days before CD4+ T cells were isolated. Each participant was given two doses of one vaccine (BNT162b2 or mRNA-1273). The CDR3 runs to 14 residues. The V gene's germline CDR1 is SGDLS and CDR2 YYNGEE. Trimming took 3 bases from V and 9 from J, leaving 17 bases between them. The TCR was taken from a human donor who received a COVID-19 vaccine. The sequencing here drew on CD4+ T cells from PBMCs cultured without peptide, taken after COVID-19 vaccination. The rearrangement uses TRBV9 and TRBJ2-3, with D tentatively TRBD2 (6 bases). The CDR3 DNA reads TGTGCCAGCAGCGGACCATCTGGGCGGGACACGCAGTATTTT. This encodes CASSGPSGRDTQYF.